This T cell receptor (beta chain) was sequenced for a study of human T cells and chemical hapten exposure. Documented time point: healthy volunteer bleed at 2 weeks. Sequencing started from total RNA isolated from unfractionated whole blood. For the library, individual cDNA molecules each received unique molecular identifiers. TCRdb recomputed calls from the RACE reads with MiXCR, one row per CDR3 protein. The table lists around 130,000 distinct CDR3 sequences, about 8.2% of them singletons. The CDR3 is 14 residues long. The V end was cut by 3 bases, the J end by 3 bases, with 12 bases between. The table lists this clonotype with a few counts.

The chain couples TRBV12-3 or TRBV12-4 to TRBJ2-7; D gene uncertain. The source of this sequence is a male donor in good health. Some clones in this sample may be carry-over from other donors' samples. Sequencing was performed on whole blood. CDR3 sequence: CASSFGGQDYEQYF. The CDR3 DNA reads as TGTGCCAGCAGTTTCGGTGGGCAGGACTACGAGCAGTACTTC.